The rows below give T cell receptor beta chains drawn from one sample of a study of shared clonotypes between healthy human individuals. Clones were read by immunoSEQ multiplex PCR, and TCRdb kept only the in-frame ones, dropping some. The sample includes roughly 1 million clones, 70% to 80% of them seen just once. Sequenced material: memory CD4+ T cells sorted from blood. The receptors were sampled from a man aged 18-30 years in good health. Each CDR3 is given with its conserved first and last residue. Part of the rows lack a size; the others show once, few, many or a class for expanded clones.

v_call clone_size cdr3_aa
TRBV5-6 . CASSLLSGEETQYF
TRBV6-4 . CASRHSLTDTQYF
TRBV7-2 . CASSLPTGVGTEAFF
TRBV5-1 . CASSPGTANNSPLHF
TRBV5-1 . CASTLETGITDTQYF
TRBV5-1 . CASSLGQGAQQYF
TRBV5-1 . CASSLRQTTDTQYF
TRBV19 . CASSITGQEVGYTF
TRBV5-1 . CASSLDRGDTDTQYF
TRBV5-1 . CASNVAGNSPLHF
TRBV7-8 . CASSLGAPEAFF
TRBV10-3 . CAISEAPGGSGTEAFF
TRBV5-4 . CASSLVLREGQNEQFF
TRBV18 . CASSPQGQSYEQYF
TRBV5-5 . CASDDPLGLDTQYF
TRBV11-2 . CASSLQLAGITGKDTQYF
TRBV19 few CASSGGHRYGYTF
TRBV4-3 . CASSSGTGVSPLHF
TRBV11-2 . CASSPQVGGTGELFF
TRBV2 few CASSTSYEQYF
TRBV15 few CATSRDRVETQYF
TRBV14 few CASSPTGTAYNEQFF
TRBV6-4 . CASKARVYEQYF
TRBV4-1 . CASSQGEAGGLSGNTIYF
TRBV6-1 . CASSEGQGVAEAFF
TRBV11-2 . CASSQWTSGNTIYF
TRBV6-1 . CASSAAQAGDKAQYF
TRBV6-6 . CASSPTGLNTGELFF
TRBV12-5 . CASGPDRGRVTGELFF
TRBV2 . CASSGSGTGELFF
TRBV5-6 few CASSLPSEGRGRFGELFF
TRBV6-1 . CASRVAFSGNTIYF
TRBV7-9 . CASSPDSYNSPLHF
TRBV27 . CASSLTPDNTGELFF
TRBV28 . CASTSSAANYGYTF
TRBV27 . CASSSLNREYF
TRBV7-2 few CASTQDTGELFF
TRBV5-1 . CASSFGTSGSSYNEQFF
TRBV5-5 few CASSLGQGYTEAFF
TRBV7-9 once CASSFYLASTDTQYF
TRBV4-1 . CASSQEASGSSRTGELFF
TRBV5-6 . CASSFRLAGGFTDTQYF
TRBV18 once CAGSPGQVYGYTF
TRBV7-2 . CASSSGWTGMGAQYF
TRBV11-2 . CASSLGGQGNTDTQYF
TRBV7-9 . CASSRGTASGDF
TRBV19 . CASRLTLTDTQYF
TRBV25-1 . CASSRGVEQYF
TRBV7-2 . CASSHGTSGGTDTQYF
TRBV2 . CASSGNGLGTNEKLFF
TRBV5-4 few CASSLGDRVHEQFF
TRBV10-1 . CASSRTSAADTQYF
TRBV7-6 . CASSLAREGGQFF
TRBV18 . CASSGTSQGEQYF
TRBV5-3 . CARSTYKGLCNQPQHF